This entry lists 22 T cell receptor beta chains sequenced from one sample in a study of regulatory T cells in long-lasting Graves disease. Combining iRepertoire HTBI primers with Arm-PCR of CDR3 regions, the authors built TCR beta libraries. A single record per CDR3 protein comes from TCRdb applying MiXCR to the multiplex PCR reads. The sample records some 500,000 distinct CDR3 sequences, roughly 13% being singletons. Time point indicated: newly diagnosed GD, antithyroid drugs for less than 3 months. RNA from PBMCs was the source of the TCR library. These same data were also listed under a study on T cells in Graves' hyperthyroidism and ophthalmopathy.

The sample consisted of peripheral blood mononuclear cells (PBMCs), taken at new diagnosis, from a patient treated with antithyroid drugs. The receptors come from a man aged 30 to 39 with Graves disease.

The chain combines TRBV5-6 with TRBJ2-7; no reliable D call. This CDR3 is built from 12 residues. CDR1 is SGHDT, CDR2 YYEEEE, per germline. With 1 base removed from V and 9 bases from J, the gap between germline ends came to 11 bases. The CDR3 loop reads CASSLKNLGQYF. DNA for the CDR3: TGTGCCAGCAGCTTGAAAAACCTAGGGCAGTACTTC.

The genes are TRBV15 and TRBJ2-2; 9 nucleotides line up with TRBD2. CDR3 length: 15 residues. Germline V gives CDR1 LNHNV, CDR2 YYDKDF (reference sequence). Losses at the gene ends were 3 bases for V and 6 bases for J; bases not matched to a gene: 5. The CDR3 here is CATSSQRGVSGELFF. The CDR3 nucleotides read TGTGCCACCAGCAGTCAGCGGGGGGTTTCCGGGGAGCTGTTTTTT.

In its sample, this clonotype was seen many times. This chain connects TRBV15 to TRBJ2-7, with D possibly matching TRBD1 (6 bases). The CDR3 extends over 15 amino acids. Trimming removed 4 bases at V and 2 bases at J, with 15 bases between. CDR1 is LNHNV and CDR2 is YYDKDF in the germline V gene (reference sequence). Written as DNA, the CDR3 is TGTGCCACCAGCACCACAGGGCTTCCAACCTACGAGCAGTACTTC. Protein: CATSTTGLPTYEQYF.

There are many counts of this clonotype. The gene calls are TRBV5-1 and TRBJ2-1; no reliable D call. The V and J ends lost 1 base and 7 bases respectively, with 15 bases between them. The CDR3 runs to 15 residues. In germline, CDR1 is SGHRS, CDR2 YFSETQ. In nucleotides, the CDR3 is TGCGCCAGCAGCTTGAGAACGCGGTGGGCGAATGAGCAGTTCTTC. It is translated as CASSLRTRWANEQFF.

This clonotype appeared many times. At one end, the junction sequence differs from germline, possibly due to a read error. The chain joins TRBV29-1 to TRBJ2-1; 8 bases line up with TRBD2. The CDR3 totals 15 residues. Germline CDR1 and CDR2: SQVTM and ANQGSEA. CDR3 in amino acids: CSAERGWAGGNEQFF. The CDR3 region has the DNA TGCAGCGCTGAACGTGGTTGGGCGGGGGGCAATGAGCAGTTCTTC.

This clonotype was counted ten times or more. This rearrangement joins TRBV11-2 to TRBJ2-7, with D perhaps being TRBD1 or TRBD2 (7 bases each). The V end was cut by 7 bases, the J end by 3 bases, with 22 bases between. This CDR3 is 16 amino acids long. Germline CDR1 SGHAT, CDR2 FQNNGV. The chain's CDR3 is CASTPLGGDSIYEQYF. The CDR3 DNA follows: TGTGCCAGCACCCCCTTGGGAGGGGACAGCATCTACGAGCAGTACTTC.

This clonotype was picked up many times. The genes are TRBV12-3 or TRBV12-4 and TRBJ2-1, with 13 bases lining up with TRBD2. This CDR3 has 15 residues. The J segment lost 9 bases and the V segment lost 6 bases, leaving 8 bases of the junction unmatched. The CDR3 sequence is CASSRGTSGIGEQFF. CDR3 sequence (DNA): TGTGCCAGCAGCCGAGGGACTAGCGGGATTGGTGAGCAGTTCTTC.

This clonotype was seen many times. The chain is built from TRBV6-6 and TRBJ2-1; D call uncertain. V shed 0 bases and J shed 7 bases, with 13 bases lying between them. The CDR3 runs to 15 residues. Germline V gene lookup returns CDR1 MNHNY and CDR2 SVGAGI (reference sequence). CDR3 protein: CASSYSGRGWNEQFF. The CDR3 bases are TGTGCCAGCAGTTACTCGGGCAGAGGTTGGAATGAGCAGTTCTTC.

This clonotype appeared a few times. CDR3 bases: TGTGCCAGCAGCCAGCGCGGGACCGATGAGCAGTTCTTC. Its protein is CASSQRGTDEQFF. The rearrangement links TRBV3-1 to TRBJ2-1; D is perhaps TRBD2 (6 bases). CDR1 LGHDT and CDR2 YNNKEL come from the germline V gene (reference sequence). The germline V and J ends were trimmed by 3 bases and 8 bases, with 11 bases remaining between them. The CDR3 runs to 13 residues.

The CDR3: CSGSRGTEKGEQYF. CDR3 sequence (DNA): TGCAGTGGTTCAAGAGGGACGGAGAAGGGCGAGCAGTACTTC. The chain links TRBV20-1 to TRBJ2-7, with D possibly called TRBD1 or TRBD2 (5 bases each). The CDR3 length is 14 residues. Germline V gene data show CDR1 as DFQATT and CDR2 as SNEGSKA (reference sequence). V gave up 7 bases and J gave up 6 bases, with 22 bases separating them.

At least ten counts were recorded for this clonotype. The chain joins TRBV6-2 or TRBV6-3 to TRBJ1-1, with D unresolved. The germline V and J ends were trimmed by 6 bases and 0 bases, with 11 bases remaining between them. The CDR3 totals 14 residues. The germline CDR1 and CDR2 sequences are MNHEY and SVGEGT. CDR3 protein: CASSDVGMNTEAFF. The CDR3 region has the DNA TGTGCCAGCAGCGACGTAGGGATGAACACTGAAGCTTTCTTT.

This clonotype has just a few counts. CDR3 protein: CSVGTKYTDTQYF. The CDR3 DNA reads TGCAGCGTTGGGACTAAATATACAGATACGCAGTATTTT. The chain carries TRBV29-1 and TRBJ2-3, with D perhaps matching TRBD2 (6 bases). Trimming cost V 4 bases and J 3 bases, with 11 bases left between them. Germline loops: CDR1 SQVTM, CDR2 ANQGSEA. CDR3 length: 13 residues.

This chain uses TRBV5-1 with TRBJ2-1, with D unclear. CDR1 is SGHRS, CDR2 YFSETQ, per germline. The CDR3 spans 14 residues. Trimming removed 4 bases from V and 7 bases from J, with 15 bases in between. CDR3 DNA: TGCGCCAGCAGCGTCGGGTCCCATCCAAATGAGCAGTTCTTC. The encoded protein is CASSVGSHPNEQFF.

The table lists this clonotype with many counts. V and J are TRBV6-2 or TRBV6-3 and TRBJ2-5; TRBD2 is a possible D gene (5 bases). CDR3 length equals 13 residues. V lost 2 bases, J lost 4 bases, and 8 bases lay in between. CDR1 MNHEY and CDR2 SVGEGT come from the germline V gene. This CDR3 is CASSYRAGETQYF. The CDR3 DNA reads TGTGCCAGCAGTTACAGGGCGGGAGAGACCCAGTACTTC.

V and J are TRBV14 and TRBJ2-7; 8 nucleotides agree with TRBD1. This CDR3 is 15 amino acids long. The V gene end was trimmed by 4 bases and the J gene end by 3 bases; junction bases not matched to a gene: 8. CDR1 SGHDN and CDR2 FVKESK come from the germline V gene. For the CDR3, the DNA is TGTGCCAGCAGCCGCTACGGGACAGGTGGCTACGAGCAGTACTTC. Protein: CASSRYGTGGYEQYF. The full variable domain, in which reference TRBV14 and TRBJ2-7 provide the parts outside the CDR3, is EAGVTQFPSHSVIEKGQTVTLRCDPISGHDNLYWYRRVMGKEIKFLLHFVKESKQDESGMPNNRFLAERTGGTYSTLKVQPAELEDSGVYFCASSRYGTGGYEQYFGPGTRLTVT.

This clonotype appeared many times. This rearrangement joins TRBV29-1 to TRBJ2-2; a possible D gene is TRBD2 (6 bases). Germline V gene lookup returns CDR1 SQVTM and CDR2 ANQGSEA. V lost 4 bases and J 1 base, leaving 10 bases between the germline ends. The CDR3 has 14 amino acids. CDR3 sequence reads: CSVAGGGNTGELFF. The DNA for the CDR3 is TGCAGCGTTGCCGGGGGTGGGAACACCGGGGAGCTGTTTTTT.

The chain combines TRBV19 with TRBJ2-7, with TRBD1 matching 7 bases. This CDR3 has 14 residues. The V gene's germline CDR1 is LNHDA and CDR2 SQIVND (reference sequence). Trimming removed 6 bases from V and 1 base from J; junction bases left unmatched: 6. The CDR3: CASRLTGISYEQYF. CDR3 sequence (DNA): TGTGCCAGTAGACTGACAGGGATATCCTACGAGCAGTACTTC.

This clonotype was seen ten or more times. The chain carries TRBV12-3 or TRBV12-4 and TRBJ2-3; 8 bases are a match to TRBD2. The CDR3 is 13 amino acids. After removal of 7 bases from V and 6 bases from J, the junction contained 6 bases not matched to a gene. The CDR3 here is CASKRGSGDTQYF. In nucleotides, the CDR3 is TGTGCCAGCAAGCGGGGGAGCGGGGATACGCAGTATTTT.

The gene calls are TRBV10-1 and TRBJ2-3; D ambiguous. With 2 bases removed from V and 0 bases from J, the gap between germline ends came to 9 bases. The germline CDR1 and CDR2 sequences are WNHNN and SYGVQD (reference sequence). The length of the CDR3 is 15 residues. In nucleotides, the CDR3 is TGCGCCAGCAGTGAGAGTTCTATAAGCACAGATACGCAGTATTTT. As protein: CASSESSISTDTQYF.

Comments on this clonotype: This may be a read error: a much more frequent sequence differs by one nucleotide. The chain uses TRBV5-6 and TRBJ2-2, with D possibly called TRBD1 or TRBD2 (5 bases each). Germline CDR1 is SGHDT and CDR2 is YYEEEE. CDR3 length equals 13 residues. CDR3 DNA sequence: TGTGCCAGCAGCTTTCAGTTCCTAGGGGAGCCGTTTTTT. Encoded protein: CASSFQFLGEPFF.

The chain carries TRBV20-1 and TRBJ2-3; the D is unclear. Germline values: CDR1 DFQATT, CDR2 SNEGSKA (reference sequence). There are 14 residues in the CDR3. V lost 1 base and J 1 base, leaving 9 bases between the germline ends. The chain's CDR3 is CSARGAAGTDTQYF. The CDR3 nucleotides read TGCAGTGCTAGAGGTGCGGCGGGCACAGATACGCAGTATTTT.

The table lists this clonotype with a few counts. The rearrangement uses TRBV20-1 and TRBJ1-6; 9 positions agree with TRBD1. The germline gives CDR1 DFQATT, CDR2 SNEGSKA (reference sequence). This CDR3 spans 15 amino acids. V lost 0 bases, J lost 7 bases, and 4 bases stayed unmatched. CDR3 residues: CSARDGGTGNSPLHF. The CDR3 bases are TGCAGTGCTAGAGATGGGGGGACAGGGAATTCACCCCTCCACTTT.